The 3 T cell receptor beta chains listed next were all sequenced from one sample in a study of cytomegalovirus exposure and HLA in healthy donors (dated by TCRdb to 2015 to 2018). The method behind the library was the immunoSEQ multiplex PCR assay. A mixture of 60 forward primers for TCR Vbeta segments and 13 reverse primers for TCR Jbeta segments was used in the multiplex PCR. The source is immuneACCESS, and TCRdb retained only in-frame sequences with V and J called. Part of the clones is not carried over; for the studies checked, unresolved V genes explain less than half of this, and the remainder is unexplained. This sample lists over 70,000 clones; 70% were detected once. Roughly 10% of the sample is in the top ten clones. The sample was PBMCs. The receptors here all came from a woman aged 45-60 years in good health and CMV-seropositive.

The chain couples TRBV7-7 to TRBJ2-2, with no clear D. From germline, CDR1 is SSHAT and CDR2 FNYEAQ (reference sequence). The CDR3 totals 13 residues. V gave up 6 bases and J gave up 5 bases, with 10 bases separating them. The CDR3 loop reads CASSRPETGELFF. In DNA form, the CDR3 reads TGTGCCAGCAGTCGACCGGAGACCGGGGAGCTGTTTTTT.

In this sample, this clone turned up a few times. The chain uses TRBV27 and TRBJ1-5; the D gene is possibly TRBD1 (6 bases). V gave up 4 bases and J gave up 1 base, with 17 bases separating them. This CDR3 has 17 residues. Germline V gene lookup returns CDR1 MNHEY and CDR2 SMNVEV (reference sequence). The CDR3 loop is CASSSGTIPASNQPQHF. The CDR3 nucleotides are TGTGCCAGCAGTTCCGGGACAATCCCAGCCAGCAATCAGCCCCAGCATTTT.

This clone was seen a handful of times. The chain couples TRBV5-1 to TRBJ1-3; D perhaps matches TRBD1 (5 bases). V lost 1 base and J lost 2, with 10 bases in between. The CDR3 loop spans 15 amino acids. Germline V lookup: CDR1 SGHRS, CDR2 YFSETQ. The CDR3 here is CASSLSGATGNTIYF. CDR3 in DNA: TGCGCCAGCAGCTTGTCTGGGGCCACTGGAAACACCATATATTTT. Using reference TRBV5-1 and TRBJ1-3 for the parts outside the CDR3, the full variable domain is KAGVTQTPRYLIKTRGQQVTLSCSPISGHRSVSWYQQTPGQGLQFLFEYFSETQRNKGNFPGRFSGRQFSNSRSEMNVSTLELGDSALYLCASSLSGATGNTIYFGEGSWLTVV.